This T cell receptor beta chain was captured in a study of radiation and T cells in renal cell carcinoma. Treatment noted: treatment-naive control, cytoreductive nephrectomy. This clone appeared a single time. The target antigen is unknown. This CDR3 has 16 residues. Germline V lookup: CDR1 MGHDK, CDR2 SYGVNS. Between the trimmed V and J ends, which lost 6 bases and 2 bases, there was a span of 18 bases. Generated by immunoSEQ multiplex PCR, the TCRdb table keeps only in-frame clones and is missing some. Of 10,000 to 15,000 clones listed, less than 75% are singletons. Study-level points and caveats: Tumor samples were small regions of approximately 1 g. Dominant CDR3 motifs occupied more repertoire in irradiated than control tumors.

The material was tumor tissue, obtained from a patient whose treatment was nephrectomy without radiotherapy. The TCR was taken from a woman aged 80 or over with renal cell carcinoma. V usage is TRBV25-1 and J usage is TRBJ2-3; weak D call: TRBD2 (6 bases). CDR3 coding DNA: TGTGCCAGCAGCCTTGGCGGGGACCGAATCACAGATACGCAGTATTTT. Protein sequence: CASSLGGDRITDTQYF.